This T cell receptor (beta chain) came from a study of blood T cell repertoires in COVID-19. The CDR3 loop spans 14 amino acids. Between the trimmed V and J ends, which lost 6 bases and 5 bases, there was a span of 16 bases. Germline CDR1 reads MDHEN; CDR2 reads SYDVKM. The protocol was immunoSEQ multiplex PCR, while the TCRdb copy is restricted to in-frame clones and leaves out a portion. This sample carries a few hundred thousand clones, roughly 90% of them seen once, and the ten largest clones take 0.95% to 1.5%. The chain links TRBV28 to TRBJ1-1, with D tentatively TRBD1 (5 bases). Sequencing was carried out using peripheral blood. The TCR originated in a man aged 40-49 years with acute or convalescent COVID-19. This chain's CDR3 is CASSTAGFRTEAFF. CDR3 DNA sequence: TGTGCCAGCAGCACGGCAGGGTTCCGGACTGAAGCTTTCTTT.